Described below is a single T cell receptor beta chain sequence and its context. No antigen is known for it. PCR used 60 Vbeta primers and 13 Jbeta primers. Assay used: immunoSEQ multiplex PCR; TCRdb lists only in-frame clones, some missing. This table has 150,000 or so clones, 70% appearing once. Between the trimmed V and J ends, which lost 6 bases and 2 bases, there was a span of 3 bases. The length of the CDR3 is 11 residues. Germline values: CDR1 MGHDK, CDR2 SYGVNS. This entry is derived from a study of cytomegalovirus exposure and HLA in healthy donors. In the study overall: Membership in the Caucasian-associated ancestry cluster was found for 75% to 90% of approximately 380 genotyped donors. Study conclusions and caveats: Earlier results showed most TCR beta V segments being productive about 87% or about 30% of the time. There were three CMV-associated chains whose specificity for CMV antigens was confirmed in vitro. V- and J-gene trimming of TCR beta was linked (in a later analysis) to a missense DCLRE1C variant.

The sequence came from an older woman in good health and CMV-seropositive. The sequenced sample consisted of PBMCs. The chain joins TRBV25-1 to TRBJ2-3; the D is unclear. Here the CDR3 reads CASSLTDTQYF. CDR3 coding DNA: TGTGCCAGCAGCCTCACAGATACGCAGTATTTT. Looking up the rest from reference TRBV25-1 and TRBJ2-3 gives the full variable domain: EADIYQTPRYLVIGTGKKITLECSQTMGHDKMYWYQQDPGMELHLIHYSYGVNSTEKGDLSSESTVSRIRTEHFPLTLESARPSHTSQYLCASSLTDTQYFGPGTRLTVL.